Listed below are T cell receptor beta chains from one sample, sequenced in a study of T-cell memory formation after mild COVID-19. TCRdb itself ran the 5' RACE reads through MiXCR, one entry per CDR3 protein. The table includes 310,000 or so distinct CDR3 sequences, approximately 15% detected once. The sample taken for sequencing was PBMCs or a T cell subset sorted from them (not recorded which). Source of these receptors: a man younger than 35 who had mild COVID-19 (a few samples of this study predate the infection). Cell type and time point are not known. CDR3s include the opening cysteine and the closing phenylalanine or tryptophan. A D gene is named only where the DNA matches it firmly. Rows may omit the clone size; those that give it use once, few, many or a size class.

cdr3_nt cdr3_aa v_call clone_size d_call j_call
TGTGCCAGCAGCGCTGCCTCCCGGGGTGAGCAGTTCTTC CASSAASRGEQFF TRBV7-2 NA NA TRBJ2-1
TGTGCCAGCAGCTTTACAGGGGATCAGCCCCAGCATTTT CASSFTGDQPQHF TRBV7-9 NA TRBD1 TRBJ1-5
TGTGCCAGCCGACCTATTGACAGGGCAAATCAGCCCCAGCATTTT CASRPIDRANQPQHF TRBV6-2/TRBV6-3 NA TRBD1 TRBJ1-5
TGTGCCAGCAGTTTATGGGCATCGGCCCCCCTTTTAGTTCAGCCCCAGCATTTT CASSLWASAPLLVQPQHF TRBV12-3/TRBV12-4 NA NA TRBJ1-5
TGTGCCAGCGATTTGACTGCGATACCGGGACTCTTGGGAGATACGCAGTATTTT CASDLTAIPGLLGDTQYF TRBV12-3/TRBV12-4 NA NA TRBJ2-3
TGTGCCAGGTGTACAGGGATAGGGGACACTGAAGCTTTCTTT CARCTGIGDTEAFF TRBV7-3 NA NA TRBJ1-1
TGTGCCAGCAGTTTAGGCCATCCCTATGGCTACACCTTC CASSLGHPYGYTF TRBV12-3/TRBV12-4 NA NA TRBJ1-2
TGTGCCAGCAGCGTAGAAGGAGAACTGAACACTGAAGCTTTCTTT CASSVEGELNTEAFF TRBV9 many NA TRBJ1-1
TGCGCCAGCAGCCAAGATCCAGTCACAGATACGCAGTATTTT CASSQDPVTDTQYF TRBV4-3 NA NA TRBJ2-3
TGTGCCAGCAGCTTAATAACAGGGGACGGGCGCGCTTTCTTT CASSLITGDGRAFF TRBV7-6 NA TRBD1 TRBJ1-1
TGTGCCAGCAGTCTCGGACCGGGCTACGTTTTTGGAAACACCATATATTTT CASSLGPGYVFGNTIYF TRBV6-2/TRBV6-3 NA NA TRBJ1-3
TGTGCCATCAGCAATAGACAGGGGCGCTCCTACGAGCAGTACTTC CAISNRQGRSYEQYF TRBV10-3 few TRBD1 TRBJ2-7
TGTGCCAGCACTGCAGCAGGGATTAACACTGAAGCTTTCTTT CASTAAGINTEAFF TRBV7-2 many NA TRBJ1-1
TGTGCCAGCAGCTTGACTAGCGGGGGGCAGAATGAGCAGTTCTTC CASSLTSGGQNEQFF TRBV7-9 NA TRBD2 TRBJ2-1
TGTGCCAGCAGCTTAGGGGTTCGGGACGCCTACTTTGATACGCAGTATTTT CASSLGVRDAYFDTQYF TRBV7-8 NA NA TRBJ2-3
TGCGCCAGCAGCTCCGGGACTAGAGGTGCAGATACGCAGTATTTT CASSSGTRGADTQYF TRBV5-1 few TRBD2 TRBJ2-3
TGTGCCAGCAGCTCGCTAGACCCCGGTACGTTCTTC CASSSLDPGTFF TRBV7-9 few NA TRBJ2-1
TGTGCCAGCAGCTTGCAAGGCGGGGGGTTGGGGAATGAGCAGTTCTTC CASSLQGGGLGNEQFF TRBV5-4 few TRBD2 TRBJ2-1
TGTGCCAGCAGCTATTCGTCGGGCGAGCAGTACTTC CASSYSSGEQYF TRBV4-2 few NA TRBJ2-7
TGTGCCAGCAGCCCCCGGAGACGACAGGACACCGGGGAGCTGTTTTTT CASSPRRRQDTGELFF TRBV11-1 NA NA TRBJ2-2
TGCGCCAGCAGCCGGGGAGGGGACGGCTATGGCTACACCTTC CASSRGGDGYGYTF TRBV4-3 NA NA TRBJ1-2
TGTGCCTGGAGTGTATCGGACAGTTTGATCCAGCCCCAGCATTTT CAWSVSDSLIQPQHF TRBV30 NA NA TRBJ1-5
TGTGCCAGCAGTTACTCGAAAATCGGGGGCGGCTATGGCTACACCTTC CASSYSKIGGGYGYTF TRBV6-5 NA NA TRBJ1-2
TGTGCCAGCTCACCACCCGCCAGCGGGGGCTATGAGACCCAGTACTTC CASSPPASGGYETQYF TRBV18 few TRBD2 TRBJ2-5
TGTGCCAGCCATCCGGGCACCGGGGAGCTGTTTTTT CASHPGTGELFF TRBV6-1 NA NA TRBJ2-2